Listed here are 27 T cell receptor beta chains from one sample, sequenced in a study of cytomegalovirus exposure and HLA in healthy donors. PCR employed 60 Vbeta and 13 Jbeta primers. TCRdb keeps only in-frame clones here, not all; method: immunoSEQ multiplex PCR. The data contain about 120,000 clones, around 72% of them singletons. Sequenced sample: PBMCs. The source of these receptors is a man aged 30-40 years in good health and CMV-seronegative.

The chain employs TRBV18 and TRBJ1-6; D unresolved. CDR3 length: 15 residues. CDR1 and CDR2 from the germline V gene are KGHSH and LQKENI. V gave up 4 bases and J gave up 4 bases, with 11 bases separating them. CDR3 region: CASSRAVAYNSPLHF. The CDR3 DNA sequence: TGTGCCAGCTCACGGGCCGTGGCTTATAATTCACCCCTCCACTTT.

As to this clone: Compared with germline, one end of the junction differs, possibly owing to a read error. This specimen includes other DNA sequences encoding the same CDR3. The V gene is TRBV28, the J gene TRBJ1-1; TRBD1 matches 7 bases. This CDR3 has 13 amino acids. Germline V gives CDR1 MDHEN, CDR2 SYDVKM. The CDR3, as DNA: TGCGCCAGCAGCATCACAGGGGTATCGGAAGCTTTCTTT. As protein: CASSITGVSEAFF.

This chain uses TRBV5-6 with TRBJ2-5; TRBD2 matches 8 bases. V was pared by 4 bases and J by 1 base, with 9 bases of the junction left unmatched. Germline V CDR1 and CDR2: SGHDT, YYEEEE. CDR3 size: 16 residues. Written as DNA, the CDR3 is TGTGCCAGCAGCGGGGCGGGGGGCCTGACCCAAGAGACCCAGTACTTC. Protein product: CASSGAGGLTQETQYF.

This chain links TRBV7-3 with TRBJ1-2; 7 bases are shared with TRBD1. This CDR3 region has 13 residues. Germline V gene data show CDR1 as SGHTA and CDR2 as FQGTGA. V was clipped by 5 bases and J by 4 bases; unmatched bases: 4. DNA of the CDR3: TGTGCCAGCAGCAAGGGACAGCGCTATGGCTACACCTTC. It yields the protein CASSKGQRYGYTF.

The genes are TRBV29-1 and TRBJ1-1; 10 nucleotides agree with TRBD1. The V gene's germline CDR1 is SQVTM and CDR2 ANQGSEA. The CDR3 spans 14 residues. Trimming cost V 1 base and J 5 bases; bases outside gene matches: 4. Written as DNA, the CDR3 is TGCAGCGTTGAAGGGTGGACAGGGGGGACTGAAGCTTTCTTT. Amino acid sequence: CSVEGWTGGTEAFF.

V and J are TRBV10-2 and TRBJ1-5; 8 positions agree with TRBD1. Germline V lookup: CDR1 WSHSY, CDR2 SAAADI. The CDR3 sequence is 14 residues long. J lost 4 bases, V lost 2 bases, and 1 base had no gene match. Here the CDR3 reads CASSEGTGNQPQHF. Written as DNA, the CDR3 is TGCGCCAGCAGTGAGGGGACAGGAAATCAGCCCCAGCATTTT.

The chain links TRBV4-2 to TRBJ2-6, with D unresolved. Per the germline V gene, CDR1 is LGHNA and CDR2 is YNFKEQ. This CDR3 contains 16 residues. V was cut by 3 bases and J by 4 bases, with 13 bases left in between. In DNA form, the CDR3 reads TGTGCCAGCAGCCAGCGGTCAGCTGGGGGGGCCAACGTCCTGACTTTC. Protein: CASSQRSAGGANVLTF.

The chain carries TRBV10-2 and TRBJ2-5; TRBD2 agrees at 12 bases. Per germline, CDR1 WSHSY and CDR2 SAAADI. The trim removed 2 bases at V and 4 bases at J, leaving 5 bases unmatched. The CDR3 length is 16 residues. The CDR3 loop reads CASSEPSGGAGETQYF. In DNA form, the CDR3 reads TGCGCCAGCAGTGAGCCTAGCGGGGGGGCGGGAGAGACCCAGTACTTC.

The J gene is TRBJ2-5, the V gene TRBV5-1, with TRBD1 matching over 12 bases. The CDR3 has 15 residues. V dropped 3 bases and J dropped 4; count of bases not matched to a gene: 4. Germline loops: CDR1 SGHRS, CDR2 YFSETQ. In nucleotides, the CDR3 is TGCGCCAGCAGCTCCGGGGACAGGGGGCGAGAGACCCAGTACTTC. Encoded protein: CASSSGDRGRETQYF.

The chain couples TRBV6-5 to TRBJ1-4; D might be TRBD1 (6 bases). V shed 9 bases and J shed 8 bases, with 13 bases lying between them. CDR1 is MNHEY and CDR2 is SVGAGI in the germline V gene. The CDR3 runs 12 residues. Here the CDR3 DNA reads TGTGCCAGTGGACAGCTAAACGAAAAACTGTTTTTT. This gives the protein CASGQLNEKLFF.

The V call is TRBV6-6, the J call TRBJ1-1, with TRBD1 matching 9 bases. This CDR3 contains 15 residues. The V and J ends lost 4 bases and 2 bases, in that order; junction bases with no gene match: 5. In germline, CDR1 is MNHNY, CDR2 SVGAGI (reference sequence). The CDR3 DNA is TGTGCCAGCAGTTCCCCGGGACAGGGCAACACTGAAGCTTTCTTT. Protein sequence: CASSSPGQGNTEAFF.

The sample holds a few counts of this clone. The CDR3: CASSRDIIYEQYF. CDR3 nucleotide sequence: TGTGCCAGCAGCCGGGACATTATCTACGAGCAGTACTTC. V usage is TRBV7-3 and J usage is TRBJ2-7, with D possibly matching TRBD1 (6 bases). Germline V lookup: CDR1 SGHTA, CDR2 FQGTGA. Deletions cut 5 bases from V and 3 bases from J, with 11 bases between. This CDR3 has 13 amino acids. Combining the CDR3 with reference TRBV7-3 and TRBJ2-7 gives the whole variable domain GAGVSQTPSNKVTEKGKYVELRCDPISGHTALYWYRQSLGQGPEFLIYFQGTGAADDSGLPNDRFFAVRPEGSVSTLKIQRTERGDSAVYLCASSRDIIYEQYFGPGTRLTVT.

The chain joins TRBV7-8 to TRBJ1-1; D is unresolved. This CDR3 is built from 13 residues. Trimming shortened V by 4 bases and J by 0 bases, and 6 bases separated the two germline ends. Germline V gene lookup returns CDR1 SGHVS and CDR2 FQNEAQ. For the CDR3, the DNA is TGTGCCAGCAGCTACACATTGAACACTGAAGCTTTCTTT. It codes for CASSYTLNTEAFF.

The rearrangement uses TRBV6-5 and TRBJ2-2; no clear D gene. The CDR3 runs 15 residues. Looked up from germline, CDR1 is MNHEY and CDR2 is SVGAGI. V was pared by 2 bases and J by 1 base, with 8 bases between. CDR3 nucleotides: TGTGCCAGCAGTTACACGCCGGTGAACACCGGGGAGCTGTTTTTT. Amino acids: CASSYTPVNTGELFF.

This rearrangement joins TRBV29-1 to TRBJ2-2, with D possibly matching TRBD2 (7 bases). Trimming removed 4 bases at V and 6 bases at J, with 12 bases between. CDR3 length equals 13 residues. Germline V gives CDR1 SQVTM, CDR2 ANQGSEA. The CDR3 sequence: CSVVGGLAGELFF. The CDR3 nucleotides read TGCAGCGTTGTGGGGGGGCTGGCCGGGGAGCTGTTTTTT.

The rearrangement joins TRBV29-1 to TRBJ2-1; 7 bases agree with TRBD2. V shed 6 bases and J 0 bases; nucleotides not matched to a gene: 8. CDR3 length equals 15 residues. Germline CDR1 SQVTM, CDR2 ANQGSEA. The chain's CDR3 is CSVGGGPLSYNEQFF. CDR3 in DNA: TGCAGCGTGGGGGGGGGTCCCCTCTCCTACAATGAGCAGTTCTTC.

V gene TRBV7-2 combines with J gene TRBJ2-3, with 9 bases identical to TRBD2. Germline loops: CDR1 SGHTA, CDR2 FQGNSA. This CDR3 spans 19 amino acids. V lost 1 base to trimming and J lost 5 bases; unmatched junction nucleotides: 16. CDR3 nucleotides: TGTGCCAGCAGCTTAGGCCGGTCGGGCGGGGGGGCTGCGATAGATACGCAGTATTTT. Its translation: CASSLGRSGGGAAIDTQYF. Drawing the rest from reference TRBV7-2 and TRBJ2-3, the complete variable domain is GAGVSQSPSNKVTEKGKDVELRCDPISGHTALYWYRQSLGQGLEFLIYFQGNSAPDKSGLPSDRFSAERTGGSVSTLTIQRTQQEDSAVYLCASSLGRSGGGAAIDTQYFGPGTRLTVL.

This chain connects TRBV11-3 to TRBJ1-2, with 8 bases identical to TRBD1. Germline lookup yields CDR1 SGHNT and CDR2 YENEEA. This CDR3 comprises 16 residues. V was clipped by 1 base and J by 6 bases; unmatched bases: 10. CDR3 sequence reads: CASSLGSSQGANGYTF. CDR3 DNA sequence: TGTGCCAGCAGCTTAGGATCCTCCCAGGGGGCTAATGGCTACACCTTC.

The J gene is TRBJ1-2, the V gene TRBV10-3; the match to TRBD1 covers 8 bases. The CDR3 contains 16 residues. CDR1 and CDR2 from the germline V gene are ENHRY and SYGVKD. Trimming removed 4 bases from V and 8 bases from J; junction bases left unmatched: 15. The chain's CDR3 is CAISGVGRGPSVGYTF. In nucleotides, the CDR3 is TGTGCCATCAGTGGGGTGGGCAGGGGGCCGTCTGTCGGCTACACCTTC.

CDR3 amino acids: CASTRQGGTYEQYF. CDR3 nucleotides: TGTGCCAGCACCCGACAGGGGGGGACCTACGAGCAGTACTTC. This chain uses TRBV6-5 with TRBJ2-7; TRBD1 aligns across 9 bases. Germline loops: CDR1 MNHEY, CDR2 SVGAGI. Unmatched junction bases numbered 6, after V lost 7 bases and J lost 2 bases. This CDR3 is built from 14 residues.

This clone has only a few counts. This sequence joins TRBV4-1 and TRBJ1-2, with 12 bases aligning to TRBD1. The CDR3 has 17 residues. The ends lost 3 bases at V and 7 bases at J; junction bases unmatched: 12. From germline, CDR1 is MGHRA and CDR2 YSYEKL. This CDR3 is CASSHGDRDRGPGGYTF. CDR3 coding DNA: TGCGCCAGCAGCCACGGGGACCGGGACAGGGGGCCGGGTGGCTACACCTTC.

A few counts support this clone. For the CDR3, the DNA is TGTGCCGTCTCGGGACTTAACACAGATACGCAGTATTTT. Amino acids: CAVSGLNTDTQYF. The rearrangement joins TRBV10-3 to TRBJ2-3; maybe TRBD2 (6 bases). The CDR3 runs to 13 residues. V lost 11 bases to trimming and J lost 2 bases, with 14 bases between them. The V gene's germline CDR1 is ENHRY and CDR2 SYGVKD.

The chain uses TRBV29-1 and TRBJ2-3; D remains unclear. The CDR3 runs to 12 residues. Germline CDR1 and CDR2: SQVTM and ANQGSEA. V gave up 8 bases and J gave up 0 bases, with 9 bases separating them. Here the CDR3 reads CSIDESTDTQYF. For the CDR3, the DNA is TGCAGCATAGATGAAAGCACAGATACGCAGTATTTT.

As for this clone: No DNA is shown, since the ends of the CDR3 on it are uncertain; the CDR3 is the one TCRdb lists. The chain recombines TRBV19 with TRBJ1-4. Germline CDR1 reads LNHDA; CDR2 reads SQIVND (reference sequence). Inclusive of both ends, the CDR3 amounts to 11 amino acids. This chain's CDR3 is CASTSGEKLFF.

The rearrangement joins TRBV6-1 to TRBJ1-2; D remains ambiguous. Germline V gene lookup returns CDR1 MNHNS and CDR2 SASEGT. The germline V and J ends were trimmed by 7 bases and 5 bases, with 14 bases remaining between them. CDR3 length: 13 amino acids. For the CDR3, the DNA is TGTGCCAGCAATTACGACACCCTTTATGGCTACACCTTC. The encoded protein is CASNYDTLYGYTF.

CDR3: CASRRTGHTEAFF. The CDR3 DNA reads as TGCGCCAGCAGAAGGACAGGGCACACTGAAGCTTTCTTT. The chain employs TRBV5-1 and TRBJ1-1, with 8 bases aligning to TRBD1. With V trimmed by 5 bases and J by 3 bases, 3 bases remained unmatched. Germline lookup yields CDR1 SGHRS and CDR2 YFSETQ. The CDR3 runs to 13 residues.

CDR3 sequence (DNA): TGTGCCAGCAGTTTAGGCAGGGTGTATGGCTACACCTTC. Protein product: CASSLGRVYGYTF. The chain couples TRBV27 to TRBJ1-2; D might be TRBD1 (5 bases). The CDR3 spans 13 residues. V shed 2 bases and J shed 5 bases, with 9 bases lying between them. Germline lookup yields CDR1 MNHEY and CDR2 SMNVEV (reference sequence).